This TCR beta chain was captured in a study of T cells in Graves' hyperthyroidism and ophthalmopathy. Trimming pared 0 bases from V and 1 base from J, leaving 12 bases between. Germline CDR1 SQVTM, CDR2 ANQGSEA. The CDR3 spans 15 residues. Amplified TCR beta CDR3 regions came from RNA transcripts. The HTBI set primed first-round TCR CDR3 RT-PCR. TCRdb reprocessed the multiplex PCR reads with MiXCR, giving one entry per CDR3 protein. The sample yields hundreds of thousands of distinct CDR3 sequences, just under 45% seen once. In its sample, this clonotype was seen many times. The gene calls are TRBV29-1 and TRBJ1-2; tentative D call: TRBD1 (6 bases). This clonotype was sampled from an adult man with Graves' disease, either hyperthyroidism or ophthalmopathy (not recorded which). Sequencing was performed on peripheral blood or thyroid tissue (not recorded which). CDR3 region: CSVEDRQAFNYGYTF. CDR3 bases: TGCAGCGTTGAAGATCGACAGGCGTTTAACTATGGCTACACCTTC.